The sequence of this TCR beta chain was determined in a study of OX40 agonist ivuxolimab in advanced cancers. At the level of the study: Patients enrolled in dose escalation were diagnosed with hepatocellular carcinoma, melanoma, renal cell or head and neck cancer.

General study points: Relatively little clonal expansion, among the lowest observed, appeared in partial responders at 0.1-3.0 mg/kg. At 0.1 to 3.0 mg/kg, clonal expansion of CD4+ and CD8+ blood T cells had occurred by week 6.

The repertoire was sequenced with immunoSEQ multiplex PCR; TCRdb's copy has only in-frame clones and lacks some. The sample lists about 74,000 clones, roughly 86% seen once, with approximately 7% in the top ten. The germline V and J ends were trimmed by 1 base and 6 bases, with 9 bases remaining between them. Germline loops: CDR1 SEHNR, CDR2 FQNEAQ (reference sequence). The CDR3 runs 13 residues. Of note for this clone: The antigen is unknown.

V usage is TRBV7-9 and J usage is TRBJ1-2; D not resolved. Source: CD4+ or CD8+ T cells sorted from blood, taken in a trial of the OX40 agonist ivuxolimab. The origin of this receptor is an adult with an advanced solid tumor such as melanoma, head and neck, liver or kidney cancer. The CDR3: CASSLEGSDGYTF. CDR3 nucleotide sequence: TGTGCCAGCAGCTTAGAGGGATCGGATGGCTACACCTTC.